This TCR beta chain emerged from a study of blood T cells in healthy people across ages. This CDR3 contains 13 residues. Germline V gene data show CDR1 as DFQATT and CDR2 as SNEGSKA (reference sequence). V gave up 3 bases and J gave up 2 bases, with 9 bases separating them. Primed by a sample-barcoded 5' primer and a J-beta primer mix, a second PCR proceeded for 7 to 11 cycles. One entry per CDR3 protein results from TCRdb running MiXCR on the 5' RACE reads. The table records some 560,000 distinct CDR3 sequences, roughly a quarter of them present only once. These same records also appear under a second study, on T cells of mothers and their children.

This receptor was obtained from a boy between 2 and 10 years old in good health. The chain links TRBV20-1 to TRBJ2-3; D is unclear. Sequenced input: blood. CDR3 amino acids: CSASPYYTDTQYF. As DNA, the CDR3 is TGCAGTGCTAGCCCCTATTACACAGATACGCAGTATTTT.